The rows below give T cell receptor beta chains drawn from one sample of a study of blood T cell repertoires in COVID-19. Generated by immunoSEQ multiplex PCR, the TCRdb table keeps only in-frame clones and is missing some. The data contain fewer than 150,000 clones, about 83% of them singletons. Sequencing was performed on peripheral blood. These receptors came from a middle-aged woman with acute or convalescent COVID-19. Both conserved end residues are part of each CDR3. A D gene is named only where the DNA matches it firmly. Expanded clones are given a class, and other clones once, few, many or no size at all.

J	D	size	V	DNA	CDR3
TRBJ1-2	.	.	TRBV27	TGTGCCAGCACGGGGAGATTGGGGGCAGGCTATGGCTACACCTTC	CASTGRLGAGYGYTF
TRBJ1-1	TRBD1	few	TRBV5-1	TGCGCCAGCAGCTTGGAAATGGGGACAGTTGGGACTGAAGCTTTCTTT	CASSLEMGTVGTEAFF
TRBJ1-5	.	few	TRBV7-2	TGTGCCAGCAGCTTAGGTGGAAGCCGGGATAGCAATCAGCCCCAGCATTTT	CASSLGGSRDSNQPQHF
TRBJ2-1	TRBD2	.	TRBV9	TGTGCCTCCGGCCCGCCCGGACTAGCGGGAGGGGGATACAATGAGCAGTTCTTC	CASGPPGLAGGGYNEQFF
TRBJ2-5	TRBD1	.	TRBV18	TGTGCCAGCTCACCCACCGGGACAGGGGTCGAGACCCAGTACTTC	CASSPTGTGVETQYF
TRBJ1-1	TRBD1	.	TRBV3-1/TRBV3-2	TGTGCCAGCAGCCATTCCGCCCTGACAGGGATCAACACTGAAGCTTTCTTT	CASSHSALTGINTEAFF
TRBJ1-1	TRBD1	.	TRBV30	TGTGCCTGGAGTGTACAGGGGATAGGGGCCACTGAAGCTTTCTTT	CAWSVQGIGATEAFF
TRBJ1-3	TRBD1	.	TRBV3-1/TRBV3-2	TGTGCCAGCAGCCGTCTTTCCTCTCAACCGGGACAGGGTTCCGGAAACACCATATATTTT	CASSRLSSQPGQGSGNTIYF
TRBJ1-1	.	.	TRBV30	TGTGCCTGGGGGAGGTCGGGGAACACTGAAGCTTTCTTT	CAWGRSGNTEAFF
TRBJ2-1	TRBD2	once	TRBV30	TGTGCTCGGGGAAGCGGGACTTACAATGAGCAGTTCTTC	CARGSGTYNEQFF
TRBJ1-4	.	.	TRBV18	TGTGCCAGCTCACCACGGCTTAATGAAAAACTGTTTTTT	CASSPRLNEKLFF
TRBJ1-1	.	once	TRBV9	TGTGCCAGCAGCGCAACCTCGACAAGGAACACTGAAGCTTTCTTT	CASSATSTRNTEAFF
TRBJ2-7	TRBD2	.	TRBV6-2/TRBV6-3	TGTGCCAGCAGTTACCCCACTAGCGGGAGTAACGAGCAGTACTTC	CASSYPTSGSNEQYF
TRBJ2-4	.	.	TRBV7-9	TGTGCCAGCAGCTTAAGTAGAAACATTCAGTACTTC	CASSLSRNIQYF
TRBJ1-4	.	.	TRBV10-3	TGTGCCATCAGTGCCAACGGGTACATCGATTCGACTAATGAAAAACTGTTTTTT	CAISANGYIDSTNEKLFF
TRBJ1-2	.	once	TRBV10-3	TGTGCCATCAGCGACCTTCCCGGACAGAGGGATGGCTACACCTTC	CAISDLPGQRDGYTF
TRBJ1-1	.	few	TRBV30	TGTGCCTGGACGAACGGGGGGCTGAGGACTGAAGCTTTCTTT	CAWTNGGLRTEAFF
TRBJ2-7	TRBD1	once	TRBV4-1	TGCGCCAGCAGCCGCGGGACAGGGCCCTACGAGCAGTACTTC	CASSRGTGPYEQYF
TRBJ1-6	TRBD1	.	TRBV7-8	TGTGCCAGCAGCTTACAGGGGGGTAGGCCCCTCCACTTT	CASSLQGGRPLHF
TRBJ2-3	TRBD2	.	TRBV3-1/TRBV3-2	TGTGCCAGCAGCGGAGCCCAGCGGGGGGTAGATACGCAGTATTTT	CASSGAQRGVDTQYF
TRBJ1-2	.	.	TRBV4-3	TGCGCCAGCAGCCAAACCCCTAAGGCTTTCGGAGATGGCTACACCTTC	CASSQTPKAFGDGYTF
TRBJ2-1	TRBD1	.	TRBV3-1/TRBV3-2	TGTGCCAGCAGCTTACCCGGGACAGGGGGCGCGAATGAGCAGTTCTTC	CASSLPGTGGANEQFF
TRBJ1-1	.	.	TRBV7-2	TGTGCCAGCAGCTTCCGTCGGAACACTGAAGCTTTCTTT	CASSFRRNTEAFF
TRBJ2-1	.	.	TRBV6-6	TGTGCCAGCAGTTACTCGAGGGGGAGCTACAATGAGCAGTTCTTC	CASSYSRGSYNEQFF